This T cell receptor beta chain was obtained from a study of T cells in Graves' hyperthyroidism and ophthalmopathy (dated by TCRdb to about 2019). At the level of the whole study: Peripheral blood samples were taken at the time of initial diagnosis, prior to any treatment. To identify distinguishing TCR V-J signatures, a discovery cohort of roughly 100 patients was used, comprising 43 with Graves' ophthalmopathy and 57 with stable Graves' hyperthyroidism. Whether ophthalmopathy could be predicted prospectively was tested in an independent validation cohort made up of approximately 19 hyperthyroidism patients plus 17 patients who later progressed to ophthalmopathy. For training and testing, the roughly 100 patients in the discovery cohort were randomly divided in a 7:3 ratio. Thyroid tissue and blood T-cell repertoires from several Graves' hyperthyroidism patients were also compared in the study. Once sampling was done, hyperthyroidism patients were given methimazole at a starting dose of 30 mg daily, whereas ophthalmopathy patients were given high-dose intravenous methylprednisolone. TCR Vbeta CDR3 sequencing of 120 to 150 peripheral blood samples (over 40 ophthalmopathy, roughly 72 hyperthyroidism and around 17 progressor patients) is reported in the paper.

For this clonotype: The antigen it binds to is not known. No base quality information exists; no much larger clone differs at one position.

Stable Graves' hyperthyroidism was defined as the absence of progression to ophthalmopathy over 18 months of follow-up. Hyperthyroidism patients were newly diagnosed, had a disease duration of under 2 months, and were aged 18 to 65 years. Patients with uncontrolled infections, other autoimmune diseases, pregnancy or lactation were excluded. Clinical symptoms, serum thyroxine and TRAb, thyroid ultrasound, and orbital computed tomography formed the basis for the diagnoses. PBMCs were isolated from around 10 ml of fresh peripheral blood by Ficoll-Paque density gradient centrifugation. Total RNA was extracted using Trizol reagent, and RNA quality was assessed on an Agilent 2100 Bioanalyzer. The CDR3, cysteine through phenylalanine, is 17 amino acids long. Only the CDR3 part of the read is kept: 51 bases, read in frame from the first base. Via the germline V gene (reference sequence), CDR1 is DFQATT and CDR2 SNEGSKA. At the junction V is shortened by 6 bases and J by 4 bases; bases outside the gene matches: 18.

What the authors observed across the whole study: In cross-validation, a model built on a 13 V-J signature told ophthalmopathy apart from stable hyperthyroidism with under 90% sensitivity and around 84% specificity, and in testing the same model reached 80%/75%. Blood samples also contained most of the expanded thyroid clonotypes (frequency above 0.001), which suggests that blood repertoires may reflect thyroid immune responses. During validation, the model predicted progression to ophthalmopathy a median of around 7 months ahead of onset, with roughly 65% sensitivity and 72% to 80% specificity. No statistical method was used to fix the sample size in advance, and group allocation was not hidden from the investigators.

The TCR beta CDR3 regions were amplified from the RNA transcripts. A first-round RT-PCR of the TCR CDR3 used the HTBI primer set with the Qiagen OneStep RT-PCR kit. Libraries were constructed in a second round of multiplex PCR, after which size selection and purification were carried out. Sequencing of the libraries was done on an Illumina HiSeq2000 using paired-end 100 bp reads. On the authors' methods: SOAPnuke was used to process the raw data, throwing out any read that contained adapters or uncalled bases, had a mean Phred below 15, or lacked an exact constant-primer or identifier match. COPE v1.2.5 was used to merge high-quality paired reads, and clonotypes were defined as unique nucleotide sequences. MiTCR v1.1 was used to align the clonotypes against IMGT TRBV, TRBD and TRBJ reference segments. Only V-J combinations with frequency above 0.0001, covering 99% to 99.2% of repertoires, were analysed. The TCS score was defined as F50 (clonal expansion) divided by E x V (chaos), with BLOSUM62-based TCRdist calculated between CDR3 peptides within each V-J. Welch's t-statistics and random forest reduced roughly 500 V-J features to under 15, which were used in a naive Bayes classifier (R e1071). The raw public reads went through TCRdb reprocessing: fastp at Q25, MiXCR clone calling, in-frame beta chains kept. All rows with the same CDR3 protein become a single entry with the most common DNA and genes. TCRdb's processing, not the study's, gives the V and J calls here. The sample table holds hundreds of thousands of distinct CDR3 sequences, of which around 13% were seen once. Jointly, the top ten make up approximately 10% of the sample.

The source is a woman aged 18-29 years with Graves' hyperthyroidism. Sequenced input: blood. The sequence is built from TRBV20-1 and TRBJ2-1, with 7 bases aligning to TRBD2. The DNA sequence follows: TGCAGTGCCGCCTTGTGGACTAGAGTCCCCGAATACAATGAGCAGTTCTTC. The resulting protein is CSAALWTRVPEYNEQFF.